This TCR beta chain was captured by sequencing in a study of blood T cell repertoires in COVID-19. Turning to the study itself: PBMCs, B-cell-depleted T cells, or T cells were the source of the cDNA or gDNA that made up the material.

Data came from immunoSEQ multiplex PCR; TCRdb stores just in-frame clones and leaves some out. The sample yields about 150,000 clones, around four fifths seen once. Concerning this clone: Other DNA sequences in the same sample also yield this CDR3.

Ages ranged from about 18 to 89 years, with residence in fewer than 25 US areas. This CDR3 is built from 16 residues. V shed 2 bases, J shed 2 bases, and the junction held 6 bases outside the gene matches. Germline V CDR1 and CDR2: SGHRS, YFSETQ. Input material: PBMCs or T cells enriched from blood (not recorded which). V is TRBV5-1 and J is TRBJ2-2, with 7 bases identical to TRBD2. The sequence was obtained from a woman aged 35 to 49 who had recovered from COVID-19. The chain's CDR3 is CASSFLASGNTGELFF. The CDR3 DNA reads TGCGCCAGCAGCTTCCTGGCTAGCGGAAACACCGGGGAGCTGTTTTTT. Drawing the rest from reference TRBV5-1 and TRBJ2-2, the complete variable domain is KAGVTQTPRYLIKTRGQQVTLSCSPISGHRSVSWYQQTPGQGLQFLFEYFSETQRNKGNFPGRFSGRQFSNSRSEMNVSTLELGDSALYLCASSFLASGNTGELFFGEGSRLTVL.